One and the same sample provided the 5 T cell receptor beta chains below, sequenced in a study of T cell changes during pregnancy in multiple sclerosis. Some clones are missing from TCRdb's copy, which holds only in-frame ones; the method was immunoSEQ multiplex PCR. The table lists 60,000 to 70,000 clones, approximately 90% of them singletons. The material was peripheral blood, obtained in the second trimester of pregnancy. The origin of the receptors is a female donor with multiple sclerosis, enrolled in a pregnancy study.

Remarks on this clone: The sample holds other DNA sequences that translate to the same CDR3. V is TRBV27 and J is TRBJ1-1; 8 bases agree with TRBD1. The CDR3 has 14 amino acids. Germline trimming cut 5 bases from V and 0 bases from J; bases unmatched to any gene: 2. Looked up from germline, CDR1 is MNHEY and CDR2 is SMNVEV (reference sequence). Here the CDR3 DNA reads TGTGCCAGCAGTCGACAGGGGCTGAACACTGAAGCTTTCTTT. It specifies CASSRQGLNTEAFF.

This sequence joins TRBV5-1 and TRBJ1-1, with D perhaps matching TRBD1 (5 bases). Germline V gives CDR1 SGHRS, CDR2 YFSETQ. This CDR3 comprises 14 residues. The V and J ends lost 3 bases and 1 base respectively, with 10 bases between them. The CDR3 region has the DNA TGCGCCAGCAGCTCCCAGGGCCAGAACACTGAAGCTTTCTTT. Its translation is CASSSQGQNTEAFF.

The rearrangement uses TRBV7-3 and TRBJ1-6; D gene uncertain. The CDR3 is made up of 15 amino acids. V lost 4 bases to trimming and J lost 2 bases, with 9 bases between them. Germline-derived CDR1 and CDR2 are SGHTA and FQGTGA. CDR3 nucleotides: TGTGCCAGCAGCTCAGGTCACCCCTATAATTCACCCCTCCACTTT. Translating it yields CASSSGHPYNSPLHF.

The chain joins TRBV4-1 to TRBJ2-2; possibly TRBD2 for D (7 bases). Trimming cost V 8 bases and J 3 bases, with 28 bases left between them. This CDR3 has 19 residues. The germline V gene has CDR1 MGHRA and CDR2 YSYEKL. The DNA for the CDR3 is TGCGCCAGCGGACCAACGCGGGGGCCGGAGCTTTTGTACACCGGGGAGCTGTTTTTT. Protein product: CASGPTRGPELLYTGELFF.

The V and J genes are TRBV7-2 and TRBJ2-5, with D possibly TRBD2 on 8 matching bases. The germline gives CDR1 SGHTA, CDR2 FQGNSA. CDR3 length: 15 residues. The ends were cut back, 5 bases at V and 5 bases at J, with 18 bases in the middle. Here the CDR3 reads CASSQTGQRGETQYF. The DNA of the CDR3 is TGTGCCAGCAGCCAGACGGGACAGCGGGGGGAGACCCAGTACTTC.